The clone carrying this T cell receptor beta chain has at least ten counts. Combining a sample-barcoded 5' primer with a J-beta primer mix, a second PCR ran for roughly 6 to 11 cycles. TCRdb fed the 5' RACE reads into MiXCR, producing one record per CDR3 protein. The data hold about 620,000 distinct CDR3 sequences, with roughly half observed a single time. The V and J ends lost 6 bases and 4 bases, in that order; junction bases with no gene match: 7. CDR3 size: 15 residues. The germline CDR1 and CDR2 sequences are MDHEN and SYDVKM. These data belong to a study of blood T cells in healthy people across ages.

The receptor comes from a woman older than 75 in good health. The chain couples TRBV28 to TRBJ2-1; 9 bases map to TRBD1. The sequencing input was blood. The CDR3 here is CASRTGGPSYNEQFF. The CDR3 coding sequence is TGTGCCAGCAGGACAGGGGGGCCTTCGTACAATGAGCAGTTCTTC.